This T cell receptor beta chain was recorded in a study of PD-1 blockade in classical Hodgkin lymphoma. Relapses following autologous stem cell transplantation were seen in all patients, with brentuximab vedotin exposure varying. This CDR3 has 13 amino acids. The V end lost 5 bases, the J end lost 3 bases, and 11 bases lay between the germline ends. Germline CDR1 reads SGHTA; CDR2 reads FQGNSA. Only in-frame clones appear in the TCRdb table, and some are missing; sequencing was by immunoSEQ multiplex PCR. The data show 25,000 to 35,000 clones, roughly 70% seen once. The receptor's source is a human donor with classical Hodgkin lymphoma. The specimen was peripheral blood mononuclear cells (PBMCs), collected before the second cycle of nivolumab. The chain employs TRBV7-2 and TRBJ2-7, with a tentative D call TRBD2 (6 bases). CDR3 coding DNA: TGTGCCAGCAGCCTGGACTACTACTACGAGCAGTACTTC. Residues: CASSLDYYYEQYF.